Below are 25 T cell receptor beta chains sequenced from a single sample in a study of blood T cell repertoires in COVID-19 (dated by TCRdb to the early 2020s). Libraries were prepared through the immunoSEQ multiplex PCR assay. TCRdb holds this immuneACCESS table with in-frame rearrangements only. Some clones are missing; in checked studies, unresolved V genes explain under half, and the rest has no known cause. The sample includes about 110,000 clones, with around 86% observed a single time. Jointly, the top ten make up about 3.9% of the sample. What was sequenced was peripheral blood. These TCRs come from a man aged 50-59 years with acute or convalescent COVID-19.

The CDR3 DNA is TGTGCCATCAGTGGAGAAGACAGGGTGGGTCAGCCCCAGCATTTT. Translating gives CAISGEDRVGQPQHF. The chain recombines TRBV10-3 with TRBJ1-5; 7 bases match TRBD1. CDR1 and CDR2 from the germline V gene are ENHRY and SYGVKD. The V segment lost 4 bases and the J segment 6 bases; nucleotides outside the gene matches: 9. This CDR3 comprises 15 residues.

The genes are TRBV5-6 and TRBJ1-3; no definite D call. Germline-derived CDR1 and CDR2 are SGHDT and YYEEEE. Trimming took off 7 bases at V and 0 bases at J, with 14 bases between the two ends. There are 15 residues in the CDR3. The CDR3 is CASSEDGSSGNTIYF. In nucleotides, the CDR3 is TGTGCCAGCTCCGAAGACGGGAGCTCTGGAAACACCATATATTTT.

The chain couples TRBV19 to TRBJ2-2; TRBD1 might be the D (6 bases). V shed 3 bases and J shed 7 bases, with 18 bases lying between them. The germline V gene encodes CDR1 LNHDA and CDR2 SQIVND (reference sequence). This CDR3 spans 16 amino acids. The CDR3 here is CASSISTGIGVGELFF. The CDR3 DNA follows: TGTGCCAGTAGTATCTCCACAGGGATCGGAGTCGGGGAGCTGTTTTTT.

This chain joins TRBV19 and TRBJ2-7, with 12 bases aligning to TRBD2. Trimming at V came to 5 bases and at J to 2 bases, leaving 7 bases not matched to a gene. The CDR3 spans 16 residues. The germline CDR1 and CDR2 sequences are LNHDA and SQIVND (reference sequence). The CDR3 DNA reads TGTGCCAGTAGTTGGGGACTAGCGGGTGAGGCCTACGAGCAGTACTTC. Translated: CASSWGLAGEAYEQYF.

The genes are TRBV27 and TRBJ1-5, with D possibly matching TRBD1 (6 bases). The V end lost 2 bases, the J end lost 9 bases, and 11 bases lay between the germline ends. The CDR3 sequence is 13 residues long. CDR1 and CDR2 from the germline V gene are MNHEY and SMNVEV (reference sequence). This CDR3 is CASSLRDMWPQHF. In DNA form, the CDR3 reads TGTGCCAGCAGTTTAAGGGACATGTGGCCCCAGCATTTT.

The J gene is TRBJ1-4, the V gene TRBV5-4, with 7 bases that match TRBD1. CDR1 and CDR2 from the germline V gene are SGHNT and YYREEE (reference sequence). CDR3 length: 17 residues. Trimming took 2 bases from V and 0 from J; bases not matched to a gene: 7. The CDR3 DNA follows: TGTGCCAGCAGCTTTGGCAGGGGGAGTCCAACTAATGAAAAACTGTTTTTT. It specifies CASSFGRGSPTNEKLFF.

The chain is built from TRBV21-1 and TRBJ2-2; TRBD1, as called in the table, went unchecked against the DNA. TRBV21-1 constitutes a pseudogene. The CDR3 has 20 residues. CDR3 sequence: CASSLGKSDIPTVNTGELFF. The DNA of the CDR3 is TGTGCCAGCAGCTTAGGAAAATCCGACATCCCGACAGTTAACACCGGGGAGCTGTTTTTT.

The rearrangement joins TRBV7-9 to TRBJ2-3, with a weak D call TRBD2 (5 bases). This CDR3 has 14 residues. Per the germline V gene, CDR1 is SEHNR and CDR2 is FQNEAQ (reference sequence). V was cut by 8 bases and J by 5 bases, with 17 bases left in between. In nucleotides, the CDR3 is TGTGCCAGCCTTTCCGTTAGAGAGGGAGATACGCAGTATTTT. Protein sequence: CASLSVREGDTQYF.

A remark on this clone: A junction boundary mismatches the germline segment, possibly from a read error. Other DNA sequences in this specimen translate into the identical CDR3. The CDR3 DNA is TGTGCCAGCAATAGCGAGCGGCGCTCCTACGAGCAGTATTTC. It yields the protein CASNSERRSYEQYF. J is TRBJ2-7 and V is TRBV2; TRBD2 is a possible D gene (5 bases). The CDR3 spans 14 residues. CDR1 is SNHLY, CDR2 FYNNEI, per germline. Using reference TRBV2 and TRBJ2-7 for the parts outside the CDR3, the full variable domain is EPEVTQTPSHQVTQMGQEVILRCVPISNHLYFYWYRQILGQKVEFLVSFYNNEISEKSEIFDDQFSVERPDGSNFTLKIRSTKLEDSAMYFCASNSERRSYEQYFGPGTRLTVT.

The V gene is TRBV5-1, the J gene TRBJ2-1; TRBD2 matches 9 bases. The CDR3 runs to 15 residues. Trimming at V came to 5 bases and at J to 6 bases, leaving 9 bases not matched to a gene. CDR1 and CDR2 from the germline V gene are SGHRS and YFSETQ. Here the CDR3 DNA reads TGCGCCAGCAGATACCTAGCGGGATCAGTCAATGAGCAGTTCTTC. It is translated as CASRYLAGSVNEQFF. The whole variable domain, filled in from reference TRBV5-1 and TRBJ2-1, reads KAGVTQTPRYLIKTRGQQVTLSCSPISGHRSVSWYQQTPGQGLQFLFEYFSETQRNKGNFPGRFSGRQFSNSRSEMNVSTLELGDSALYLCASRYLAGSVNEQFFGPGTRLTVL.

V usage is TRBV30 and J usage is TRBJ2-3; D is unresolved. The CDR3 sequence is 12 residues long. Between the trimmed V and J ends, which lost 3 bases and 9 bases, there was a span of 13 bases. The germline V gene encodes CDR1 GTSNPN and CDR2 SVGIG (reference sequence). CDR3: CAWSAILNTQYF. CDR3 nucleotides: TGTGCCTGGAGCGCTATACTCAACACGCAGTATTTT. The complete variable domain, with remaining parts taken from reference TRBV30 and TRBJ2-3, reads SQTIHQWPATLVQPVGSPLSLECTVEGTSNPNLYWYRQAAGRGLQLLFYSVGIGQISSEVPQNLSASRPQDRQFILSSKKLLLSDSGFYLCAWSAILNTQYFGPGTRLTVL.

V usage is TRBV7-9 and J usage is TRBJ2-7; possible D gene TRBD2, 5 bases. This CDR3 is built from 13 residues. V was pared by 3 bases and J by 4 bases, with 10 bases between. Germline-derived CDR1 and CDR2 are SEHNR and FQNEAQ (reference sequence). The CDR3 coding sequence is TGTGCCAGCAGCTTCGCGTCGGGATACGAGCAGTACTTC. Translated: CASSFASGYEQYF.

This sequence joins TRBV19 and TRBJ2-3; 8 positions agree with TRBD2. The V and J ends lost 7 bases and 1 base, in that order; junction bases with no gene match: 16. Germline CDR1 reads LNHDA; CDR2 reads SQIVND (reference sequence). This CDR3 comprises 18 residues. The CDR3 coding sequence is TGTGCCAGTACCCCCGGCCGACGACTAGCGCGTCGCACAGATACGCAGTATTTT. Amino acids: CASTPGRRLARRTDTQYF.

The chain carries TRBV18 and TRBJ2-2; 7 nucleotides line up with TRBD1. CDR1 is KGHSH, CDR2 LQKENI, per germline. The J segment lost 2 bases and the V segment lost 5 bases, leaving 5 bases of the junction unmatched. The CDR3 contains 15 residues. The CDR3 loop reads CASSGTVDNTGELFF. CDR3 sequence (DNA): TGTGCCAGCTCAGGGACAGTAGACAACACCGGGGAGCTGTTTTTT.

This clone was seen many times. V and J are TRBV27 and TRBJ2-7, with D possibly being TRBD2 (6 bases). This CDR3 spans 14 amino acids. Trimming shortened V by 0 bases and J by 4 bases, and 10 bases separated the two germline ends. Germline lookup yields CDR1 MNHEY and CDR2 SMNVEV (reference sequence). The CDR3 sequence is CASSLSGSGYEQYF. CDR3 sequence (DNA): TGTGCCAGCAGTTTATCGGGGAGCGGGTACGAGCAGTACTTC.

The chain employs TRBV6-6 and TRBJ2-7, with TRBD2 matching over 8 bases. V was clipped by 8 bases and J by 0 bases; unmatched bases: 6. Germline values: CDR1 MNHNY, CDR2 SVGAGI (reference sequence). The length of the CDR3 is 14 residues. CDR3: CASLPGGSSYEQYF. In DNA form, the CDR3 reads TGTGCCAGCTTACCGGGGGGGAGCTCCTACGAGCAGTACTTC.

This chain connects TRBV7-9 to TRBJ1-3; a weak D match, TRBD1 (6 bases). Trimming took 2 bases from V and 0 from J, leaving 11 bases between them. The germline V gene has CDR1 SEHNR and CDR2 FQNEAQ (reference sequence). The CDR3 is 16 residues long. As DNA, the CDR3 is TGTGCCAGCAGCTTACGTCAGGGGCGCTCTGGAAACACCATATATTTT. Protein sequence: CASSLRQGRSGNTIYF.

V and J are TRBV5-1 and TRBJ1-4; 10 bases are a match to TRBD1. The CDR3 is 18 residues long. Looked up from germline, CDR1 is SGHRS and CDR2 is YFSETQ. V was pared by 0 bases and J by 11 bases, with 16 bases of the junction left unmatched. Here the CDR3 reads CASSLEGTGDGIGGKLFF. The CDR3 region has the DNA TGCGCCAGCAGCTTGGAAGGGACAGGGGATGGTATCGGCGGGAAACTGTTTTTT.

The rearrangement links TRBV6-6 to TRBJ2-3, with 11 positions matching TRBD2. The germline V gene has CDR1 MNHNY and CDR2 SVGAGI (reference sequence). The trim removed 8 bases at V and 7 bases at J, leaving 8 bases unmatched. CDR3 length equals 14 residues. CDR3 sequence reads: CASWRLAGLNTQYF. CDR3 nucleotide sequence: TGTGCCAGCTGGCGACTAGCGGGGTTGAATACGCAGTATTTT.

The chain employs TRBV5-1 and TRBJ1-2, with TRBD1 identical over 7 bases. V lost 3 bases to trimming and J lost 4 bases; unmatched junction nucleotides: 3. Germline CDR1 and CDR2: SGHRS and YFSETQ. The CDR3 contains 13 residues. As DNA, the CDR3 is TGCGCCAGCAGCTCGAACAGGGGCTATGGCTACACCTTC. The encoded protein is CASSSNRGYGYTF.

In this sample, this clone turned up once. V gene TRBV3-1 (or the pseudogene TRBV3-2) combines with J gene TRBJ1-3; D not resolved. Germline V gene lookup returns CDR1 LGHDT and CDR2 YNNKEL (reference sequence). The CDR3 contains 16 residues. Deletions cut 0 bases from V and 3 bases from J, with 12 bases between. CDR3 DNA: TGTGCCAGCAGCCAAGAGGGTGTCGGGGTTGGAAACACCATATATTTT. It codes for CASSQEGVGVGNTIYF.

This sequence joins TRBV2 and TRBJ2-7, with TRBD1 matching over 7 bases. Germline assignment: CDR1 SNHLY and CDR2 FYNNEI. The CDR3 covers 14 residues. V dropped 0 bases and J dropped 6; count of bases not matched to a gene: 5. In DNA form, the CDR3 reads TGTGCCAGCAGTGAAGCGGGGACAGTGTCCGAGCAGTACTTC. Translation: CASSEAGTVSEQYF.

The chain has TRBV29-1 and TRBJ2-2, with D perhaps TRBD1 (6 bases). This CDR3 is built from 14 residues. V was clipped by 1 base and J by 3 bases, with 9 bases between them. Germline V lookup: CDR1 SQVTM, CDR2 ANQGSEA. In DNA form, the CDR3 reads TGCAGCGTTGAAGCAGGGGCGTACACCGGGGAGCTGTTTTTT. Protein product: CSVEAGAYTGELFF.

The chain employs TRBV9 and TRBJ1-1; a possible D gene is TRBD1 (6 bases). The V and J ends lost 0 bases and 0 bases respectively, with 9 bases between them. The CDR3 has 15 amino acids. Germline V gives CDR1 SGDLS, CDR2 YYNGEE. In DNA, the CDR3 is TGTGCCAGCAGCGTAGGGTGGGGGCTGAACACTGAAGCTTTCTTT. Protein: CASSVGWGLNTEAFF.

The chain uses TRBV6-5 and TRBJ2-3; 7 bases match TRBD2. Germline CDR1 and CDR2: MNHEY and SVGAGI. This CDR3 has 16 residues. V was pared by 2 bases and J by 5 bases, with 10 bases of the junction left unmatched. CDR3 sequence: CASSYTGLVGGDTQYF. The CDR3 nucleotides read TGTGCCAGCAGTTACACTGGACTAGTCGGGGGAGATACGCAGTATTTT.